The next 5 T cell receptor beta chains were all read from a single sample in a study of cytomegalovirus exposure and HLA in healthy donors listed by TCRdb under 2017. Receptor libraries were prepared by the immunoSEQ multiplex PCR assay. The multiplex PCR relied on a mix of 60 forward primers for TCR Vbeta segments and 13 reverse primers for TCR Jbeta segments. Held by TCRdb, this immuneACCESS table contains in-frame sequences only and omits some clones. Under half of the omission traces to an unresolved V gene where checked; the cause of the rest is unknown. For this sample the table gives nearly 100,000 clones, of which around a tenth were detected only once. Together, the top ten hold roughly 4.7% of the sample. The sequencing sample was made of PBMCs. These receptors all come from a man aged 50 to 60 in good health and CMV-seropositive.

A few counts support this clone. The chain links TRBV6-6 to TRBJ1-1; D not certain. This CDR3 is 13 amino acids long. V was clipped by 4 bases and J by 6 bases, with 12 bases between them. Per the germline V gene, CDR1 is MNHNY and CDR2 is SVGAGI (reference sequence). CDR3 nucleotides: TGTGCCAGCAGTTCAATGTCAGGCGCTGAAGCTTTCTTT. Residues: CASSSMSGAEAFF.

The table lists this clone with a few counts. In DNA, the CDR3 is TGTGCCAGCAGCTCGGGACAGGGGAACTATGGCTACACCTTC. Its translation is CASSSGQGNYGYTF. V and J are TRBV7-3 and TRBJ1-2, with 10 bases that match TRBD1. The CDR3 totals 14 residues. V lost 4 bases and J lost 2; bases outside the gene matches: 1. From germline, CDR1 is SGHTA and CDR2 FQGTGA.

This clone was counted a few times. The chain links TRBV28 to TRBJ1-2, with 8 nucleotides matching TRBD1. The CDR3 covers 15 residues. CDR1 and CDR2 from the germline V gene are MDHEN and SYDVKM. The ends lost 6 bases at V and 4 bases at J; junction bases unmatched: 10. The CDR3 DNA is TGTGCCAGCAGCCCCCAGGGGGCGGGCATCTATGGCTACACCTTC. Its translation: CASSPQGAGIYGYTF.

The V call is TRBV13, the J call TRBJ2-1; 7 bases map to TRBD1. Unmatched junction bases numbered 5, after V lost 2 bases and J lost 7 bases. Germline V gene sequence: CDR1 PRHDT, CDR2 FYEKMQ (reference sequence). The CDR3 has 14 amino acids. For the CDR3, the DNA is TGTGCCAGCAGCTTAAAACAGGGGATTAATGAGCAGTTCTTC. Translating gives CASSLKQGINEQFF.

This clone has more than one count but fewer than ten. The J gene is TRBJ1-2, the V gene TRBV5-1, with 7 bases fitting TRBD1. Germline V gene lookup returns CDR1 SGHRS and CDR2 YFSETQ. The CDR3 has 13 residues. The V gene end was trimmed by 3 bases and the J gene end by 6 bases; junction bases not matched to a gene: 5. CDR3 in amino acids: CASSYGTADGYTF. In DNA form, the CDR3 reads TGCGCCAGCAGCTACGGGACAGCTGATGGCTACACCTTC.